These 21 T cell receptor beta chains were all obtained from the same sample, sequenced in a study of cytomegalovirus exposure and HLA in healthy donors (dated by TCRdb to about 2017). Libraries were built with the immunoSEQ multiplex PCR assay. Entries here come from immuneACCESS through TCRdb and include only in-frame sequences with V and J called. Some clones fail to appear in such tables; in the studies checked, an unresolved V gene covers under half of the shortfall, and the cause of the remainder is unknown. The sample has about 240,000 clones on record, approximately 84% of them singletons. The top ten constitute less than 1.5% of the sample. The sample comprised PBMCs. The receptor set was obtained from a woman younger than 45 in good health and CMV-seropositive.

The V gene is TRBV9, the J gene TRBJ2-5, with D possibly being TRBD1 (6 bases). V was clipped by 3 bases and J by 4 bases, with 16 bases between them. The CDR3 length is 15 residues. Germline-derived CDR1 and CDR2 are SGDLS and YYNGEE. CDR3 residues: CASSARQVSGETQYF. The CDR3 nucleotides read TGTGCCAGCAGCGCAAGACAGGTCTCGGGAGAGACCCAGTACTTC.

V gene TRBV7-9 combines with J gene TRBJ1-1; D not certain. Germline V gives CDR1 SEHNR, CDR2 FQNEAQ (reference sequence). Trimming removed 2 bases at V and 4 bases at J, with 5 bases between. The CDR3 sequence is 12 residues long. The CDR3 region is CASSLSGTEAFF. CDR3 sequence (DNA): TGTGCCAGCAGCTTATCGGGCACTGAAGCTTTCTTT. Combining the CDR3 with reference TRBV7-9 and TRBJ1-1 gives the whole variable domain DTGVSQNPRHKITKRGQNVTFRCDPISEHNRLYWYRQTLGQGPEFLTYFQNEAQLEKSRLLSDRFSAERPKGSFSTLEIQRTEQGDSAMYLCASSLSGTEAFFGQGTRLTVV.

The rearrangement links TRBV4-1 to TRBJ2-3; 7 bases align to TRBD2. CDR1 is MGHRA, CDR2 YSYEKL, per germline. J was trimmed by 0 bases and V by 4 bases; bases with no gene match: 7. The CDR3 has 16 amino acids. The CDR3 here is CASSPLGGGSTDTQYF. In DNA form, the CDR3 reads TGCGCCAGCAGCCCCCTTGGGGGGGGTAGCACAGATACGCAGTATTTT.

The chain combines TRBV2 with TRBJ2-3, with 11 bases that match TRBD1. Germline lookup yields CDR1 SNHLY and CDR2 FYNNEI. This CDR3 has 14 amino acids. Trimming cost V 6 bases and J 4 bases; bases outside gene matches: 3. The CDR3 reads CASSGQGASDTQYF. DNA for the CDR3: TGTGCCAGCAGCGGACAGGGGGCTTCAGATACGCAGTATTTT.

The chain links TRBV12-5 to TRBJ2-2, with D unresolved. The CDR3 has 9 amino acids. Germline V gene lookup returns CDR1 LGHNT and CDR2 FRNRAP. The V end was cut by 5 bases, the J end by 13 bases, with 5 bases between. The CDR3 loop reads CASGPGLFF. CDR3 sequence (DNA): TGTGCTAGTGGTCCGGGGCTGTTTTTT.

The rearrangement links TRBV27 to TRBJ2-7, with TRBD1 identical over 8 bases. The length of the CDR3 is 20 residues. The germline CDR1 and CDR2 sequences are MNHEY and SMNVEV (reference sequence). After removal of 4 bases from V and 3 bases from J, the junction contained 23 bases not matched to a gene. CDR3 DNA sequence: TGTGCCAGCAGTTCATATCTGGACAGGGTAAGAAAAAGCGCGGACTACGAGCAGTACTTC. Translating it yields CASSSYLDRVRKSADYEQYF.

This clone has only a few counts. The chain's CDR3 is CASSPGTHNEQFF. CDR3 DNA sequence: TGTGCCAGCAGCCCCGGGACTCACAATGAGCAGTTCTTC. The chain employs TRBV7-8 and TRBJ2-1; D might be TRBD2 (6 bases). This CDR3 is 13 amino acids long. Germline V gene data show CDR1 as SGHVS and CDR2 as FQNEAQ. V was shortened by 5 bases and J by 5 bases, with 10 bases between the two germline ends.

J is TRBJ2-2 and V is TRBV5-4; 8 bases are a match to TRBD1. The germline V gene encodes CDR1 SGHNT and CDR2 YYREEE (reference sequence). The ends lost 3 bases at V and 1 base at J; junction bases unmatched: 5. The length of the CDR3 is 16 residues. The CDR3 DNA is TGTGCCAGCAGCTCTGCCGGGACAGGGAACACCGGGGAGCTGTTTTTT. This sequence encodes CASSSAGTGNTGELFF.

CDR3 region: CAISEKGVRFYEQYF. Here the CDR3 DNA reads TGTGCCATCAGTGAGAAAGGGGTGAGGTTCTACGAGCAGTACTTC. V usage is TRBV10-3 and J usage is TRBJ2-7, with D possibly TRBD1 on 5 matching bases. Germline V gene lookup returns CDR1 ENHRY and CDR2 SYGVKD. The CDR3 covers 15 residues. V was trimmed by 2 bases and J by 3 bases, leaving 14 bases between them.

The J gene is TRBJ2-5, the V gene TRBV2; 8 bases are shared with TRBD1. With 6 bases clipped from V and 4 bases from J, the junction kept 7 bases outside the gene matches. The germline V gene has CDR1 SNHLY and CDR2 FYNNEI. CDR3 size: 14 residues. The CDR3 sequence: CASRTGTGGETQYF. CDR3 bases: TGTGCCAGCAGGACCGGGACAGGAGGAGAGACCCAGTACTTC.

The chain recombines TRBV5-1 with TRBJ1-2; 10 bases are a match to TRBD1. The J segment lost 6 bases and the V segment lost 3 bases, leaving 14 bases of the junction unmatched. Germline-derived CDR1 and CDR2 are SGHRS and YFSETQ. This CDR3 has 17 residues. As DNA, the CDR3 is TGCGCCAGCAGCTCCACTCCACCGGGACAGGGGTTGCATGGCTACACCTTC. As protein: CASSSTPPGQGLHGYTF. Drawing the rest from reference TRBV5-1 and TRBJ1-2, the complete variable domain is KAGVTQTPRYLIKTRGQQVTLSCSPISGHRSVSWYQQTPGQGLQFLFEYFSETQRNKGNFPGRFSGRQFSNSRSEMNVSTLELGDSALYLCASSSTPPGQGLHGYTFGSGTRLTVV.

This clone was recorded only once. This chain connects TRBV28 to TRBJ2-5, with a tentative D call TRBD1 (5 bases). Germline CDR1 and CDR2: MDHEN and SYDVKM. The CDR3 extends over 11 amino acids. V was cut by 5 bases and J by 10 bases, with 11 bases left in between. This chain's CDR3 is CASSPRTIQYF. CDR3 DNA: TGTGCCAGCAGTCCCCGGACAATCCAGTACTTC.

The rearrangement links TRBV15 to TRBJ2-4; D perhaps matches TRBD2 (5 bases). Trimming removed 3 bases at V and 9 bases at J, with 12 bases between. This CDR3 is built from 13 residues. Germline CDR1 and CDR2: LNHNV and YYDKDF (reference sequence). The CDR3 loop is CATSRDQGGIQYF. The CDR3 DNA follows: TGTGCCACCAGCAGGGACCAAGGAGGCATTCAGTACTTC.

This chain links TRBV6-1 with TRBJ2-7; 9 bases are shared with TRBD1. This CDR3 has 13 amino acids. V trimming: 7 bases; J trimming: 4 bases; junction bases outside the gene matches: 5. In germline, CDR1 is MNHNS, CDR2 SASEGT. CDR3 amino acids: CASTWTGEYEQYF. CDR3 nucleotide sequence: TGTGCCAGCACCTGGACAGGGGAGTACGAGCAGTACTTC.

The chain combines TRBV5-1 with TRBJ1-1, with D unclear. CDR1 SGHRS and CDR2 YFSETQ come from the germline V gene. This CDR3 is built from 13 residues. Trimming stripped 7 bases from V and 8 bases from J, with 18 bases between. In nucleotides, the CDR3 is TGCGCCAGCGGTCTACAGAGTTCTACCGAAGCTTTCTTT. This translates into CASGLQSSTEAFF.

This clone was seen a single time. This sequence joins TRBV5-1 and TRBJ2-7; D possibly corresponds to TRBD1 (6 bases). V was cut by 5 bases and J by 3 bases, with 18 bases left in between. The CDR3 has 15 amino acids. The germline V gene has CDR1 SGHRS and CDR2 YFSETQ. CDR3: CASSFRDTKGYEQYF. The CDR3 bases are TGCGCCAGCAGTTTTCGGGACACTAAAGGCTACGAGCAGTACTTC.

The rearrangement links TRBV6-6 to TRBJ2-1, with a tentative D call TRBD2 (5 bases). The CDR3 runs to 16 residues. Trimming took off 0 bases at V and 8 bases at J, with 17 bases between the two ends. CDR1 is MNHNY and CDR2 is SVGAGI in the germline V gene (reference sequence). The CDR3: CASSYSAFEGWDEQFF. The CDR3 bases are TGTGCCAGCAGTTACTCAGCCTTTGAGGGCTGGGATGAGCAGTTCTTC.

This clone has a single count. The CDR3 DNA is TGTGCCAGCAGTTACTTCGCGGGAACCGGTGAGCAGTTCTTC. This gives the protein CASSYFAGTGEQFF. This chain joins TRBV6-5 and TRBJ2-1; D perhaps matches TRBD2 (6 bases). V lost 1 base, J lost 9 bases, and 13 bases lay in between. This CDR3 is 14 amino acids long. Germline lookup yields CDR1 MNHEY and CDR2 SVGAGI.

In its sample, this clone was seen once. The chain carries TRBV7-3 and TRBJ2-3; 16 nucleotides agree with TRBD2. This CDR3 contains 18 residues. Germline lookup yields CDR1 SGHTA and CDR2 FQGTGA. The ends lost 1 base at V and 7 bases at J; junction bases unmatched: 8. The DNA of the CDR3 is TGTGCCAGCAGCTTAAGCGTGGGACTAGCGGGAGGGTTGAATACGCAGTATTTT. Amino acid sequence: CASSLSVGLAGGLNTQYF.

The rearrangement links TRBV5-4 to TRBJ2-7; maybe TRBD1 (6 bases). The length of the CDR3 is 16 residues. Trimming left V 7 bases short and J 2 bases short, with 22 bases between. Looked up from germline, CDR1 is SGHNT and CDR2 is YYREEE (reference sequence). CDR3: CASFVRPGQKTYEQYF. The DNA of the CDR3 is TGTGCCAGCTTCGTTCGACCTGGACAGAAGACCTACGAGCAGTACTTC.

The chain uses TRBV30 and TRBJ1-5; 7 bases map to TRBD1. The V gene end was trimmed by 1 base and the J gene end by 2 bases; junction bases not matched to a gene: 8. Germline V gives CDR1 GTSNPN, CDR2 SVGIG (reference sequence). The CDR3 totals 16 residues. The CDR3 protein is CAWSEPLTGGNQPQHF. Here the CDR3 DNA reads TGTGCCTGGAGTGAGCCCCTTACAGGGGGCAATCAGCCCCAGCATTTT.